This T cell receptor (beta chain) was sequenced in a study of post-analysis software for immune sequencing data. Study details: Disease courses included relapsing-remitting, secondary progressive and progressive-relapsing multiple sclerosis.

This clonotype was recorded a few times. The antigen remains unidentified. Presence of unique molecular identifiers characterized the TCR beta cDNA libraries. From the PCR reads, TCRdb called clonotypes with MiXCR, one entry per CDR3 protein. Found here are 350,000 to 500,000 distinct CDR3 sequences, about 40% of them singletons; the top ten hold about 7.6%. Per the germline V gene, CDR1 is SGHRS and CDR2 is YFSETQ. This CDR3 has 15 residues. J gave up 9 bases and V 4 bases, and 8 bases lay outside the gene matches. Whole-study results and caveats: About 5 TRBV segments (TRBV5-6, TRBV5-1 and TRBV20-1 among them) occurred more frequently in patients than in controls.

Sequencing was performed on blood. J is TRBJ2-6 and V is TRBV5-1; the match to TRBD1 covers 9 bases. This TCR was recovered from a girl aged 2 to 9 with multiple sclerosis. The CDR3: CASSARTGEDNVLTF. CDR3 DNA sequence: TGCGCCAGCAGCGCTCGGACAGGGGAGGACAACGTCCTGACTTTC.